These 19 T cell receptor beta chains share one sample of origin, sequenced in a study of Graves' ophthalmopathy and Graves' hyperthyroidism. Amplification of TCR beta CDR3 regions used RNA transcripts. HTBI primers primed a first-round RT-PCR, and a second-round multiplex PCR followed. From the multiplex PCR reads, TCRdb called clonotypes with MiXCR, one entry per CDR3 protein. The table shows 740,000 or so distinct CDR3 sequences, with about 44% occurring only once. The material sequenced was peripheral blood. These TCRs come from an adult man with Graves' ophthalmopathy.

There are many counts of this clonotype. This chain joins TRBV10-3 and TRBJ1-1, with D possibly being TRBD1 (6 bases). Trimming cost V 6 bases and J 6 bases, with 17 bases left between them. Germline V gene data show CDR1 as ENHRY and CDR2 as SYGVKD. CDR3 size: 14 residues. As DNA, the CDR3 is TGTGCCATCAGGGGGGGGCCAACGGATGCTGAAGCTTTCTTT. This codes for CAIRGGPTDAEAFF.

The rearrangement links TRBV4-1 to TRBJ1-5; possible D gene TRBD1, 6 bases. The CDR3 consists of 16 residues. Trimming removed 4 bases from V and 3 bases from J, with 16 bases in between. In germline, CDR1 is MGHRA, CDR2 YSYEKL. The CDR3 nucleotides read TGCGCCAGCAGCCGCGGCCCGGACAGACCCAATCAGCCCCAGCATTTT. Its translation is CASSRGPDRPNQPQHF.

This clonotype was observed a handful of times. The chain carries TRBV20-1 and TRBJ2-5; 13 positions match TRBD2. There are 15 residues in the CDR3. With 5 bases clipped from V and 2 bases from J, the junction kept 5 bases outside the gene matches. Germline lookup yields CDR1 DFQATT and CDR2 SNEGSKA (reference sequence). For the CDR3, the DNA is TGCAGTGCTTCCGGGACTAGCGGGGAACAAGAGACCCAGTACTTC. This sequence encodes CSASGTSGEQETQYF.

In the case of this clonotype: This CDR3 is missing its conserved last phenylalanine or tryptophan, likely due to a read error. Because the CDR3's place on the DNA is in doubt, the DNA is left out and the CDR3 is given as listed by TCRdb. V and J are TRBV11-2 and TRBJ2-5; the table's D call of TRBD2 was not tested on the DNA. Germline CDR1 is SGHAT and CDR2 is FQNNGV. The CDR3 sequence runs 12 residues, both termini included. CDR3 loop: CASSLENSGSPL.

CDR3: CASSQDIVLQMNTEAFF. The DNA of the CDR3 is TGTGCCAGCAGCCAAGATATAGTCCTGCAGATGAACACTGAAGCTTTCTTT. The chain combines TRBV14 with TRBJ1-1; D unclear. With 0 bases removed from V and 0 bases from J, the gap between germline ends came to 14 bases. This CDR3 is 17 amino acids long. Germline loops: CDR1 SGHDN, CDR2 FVKESK.

This clonotype was seen repeatedly, ten times or more. This chain links TRBV24-1 with TRBJ1-4; D gene uncertain. Per germline, CDR1 KGHDR and CDR2 SFDVKD. V lost 4 bases, J lost 10 bases, and 12 bases lay in between. The CDR3 is 13 residues long. CDR3 nucleotide sequence: TGTGCCACCAGTGACGGGCCGGAGGGAAAACTGTTTTTT. It translates to CATSDGPEGKLFF.

This clonotype has only a few counts. The chain has TRBV19 and TRBJ2-7; possibly TRBD1 for D (6 bases). V dropped 5 bases and J dropped 6 bases, with 20 bases sitting between them. CDR3 length equals 15 residues. Germline loops: CDR1 LNHDA, CDR2 SQIVND (reference sequence). The CDR3 region has the DNA TGTGCCAGTAGTTTGGCAGGGGCGCGAGTTTCCGAGCAGTACTTC. It encodes CASSLAGARVSEQYF.

This chain uses TRBV7-9 with TRBJ2-5, with TRBD2 identical over 7 bases. This CDR3 region has 16 residues. Looked up from germline, CDR1 is SEHNR and CDR2 is FQNEAQ (reference sequence). Unmatched junction bases numbered 14, after V lost 5 bases and J lost 5 bases. The CDR3 loop is CASSVGEGALVETQYF. In nucleotides, the CDR3 is TGTGCCAGCAGCGTGGGGGAGGGAGCGTTGGTCGAGACCCAGTACTTC.

There are many counts of this clonotype. The chain employs TRBV9 and TRBJ2-7, with D perhaps matching TRBD1 (7 bases). There are 12 residues in the CDR3. V was shortened by 3 bases and J by 7 bases, with 11 bases between the two germline ends. Germline V gene sequence: CDR1 SGDLS, CDR2 YYNGEE. This chain's CDR3 is CASSGGTDEQYF. In DNA, the CDR3 is TGTGCCAGCAGCGGCGGGACAGATGAGCAGTACTTC.

The V and J genes are TRBV29-1 and TRBJ2-7; either TRBD1 or TRBD2 may fit D (6 bases each). V was trimmed by 6 bases and J by 5 bases, leaving 14 bases between them. In germline, CDR1 is SQVTM, CDR2 ANQGSEA. The CDR3 spans 12 residues. CDR3 coding DNA: TGCAGCGTAGAGACGGGGGACAACGAGCAGTACTTC. Translated, it gives CSVETGDNEQYF.

This clonotype has at least ten counts. The gene calls are TRBV7-8 and TRBJ2-6, with 9 positions matching TRBD1. J was trimmed by 2 bases and V by 1 base; bases with no gene match: 12. The CDR3 has 20 amino acids. CDR1 is SGHVS, CDR2 FQNEAQ, per germline. The CDR3 region is CASSLESRDRVSPGANVLTF. The CDR3 nucleotides read TGTGCCAGCAGCTTAGAAAGCCGGGACAGGGTTTCCCCTGGGGCCAACGTCCTGACTTTC.

This clonotype showed up just once. The V and J genes are TRBV11-1 and TRBJ2-6, with TRBD1 matching 11 bases. V gave up 5 bases and J gave up 0 bases; unmatched junction bases: 9. Germline V CDR1 and CDR2: SGHAT, FQDESV (reference sequence). There are 19 residues in the CDR3. The CDR3 loop reads CASSVSGTGGDSGANVLTF. CDR3 DNA sequence: TGTGCCAGCAGCGTTTCCGGGACAGGGGGTGACTCTGGGGCCAACGTCCTGACTTTC. The full variable domain, its missing parts supplied by reference TRBV11-1 and TRBJ2-6, is EAEVAQSPRYKITEKSQAVAFWCDPISGHATLYWYRQILGQGPELLVQFQDESVVDDSQLPKDRFSAERLKGVDSTLKIQPAELGDSAMYLCASSVSGTGGDSGANVLTFGAGSRLTVL.

This clonotype was seen many times. This chain connects TRBV20-1 to TRBJ2-7; D possibly corresponds to TRBD2 (5 bases). Germline V gene data show CDR1 as DFQATT and CDR2 as SNEGSKA (reference sequence). Trimming took 3 bases from V and 1 from J, leaving 10 bases between them. This CDR3 contains 13 residues. The CDR3 spells CSASRLASYEQYF. The CDR3 nucleotides read TGCAGTGCTAGCCGGCTAGCATCCTACGAGCAGTACTTC.

This clonotype was counted at least ten times. J is TRBJ1-2 and V is TRBV15; D is possibly TRBD1 (6 bases). Germline CDR1 reads LNHNV; CDR2 reads YYDKDF (reference sequence). This CDR3 is built from 12 residues. Trimming pared 0 bases from V and 14 bases from J, leaving 13 bases between. The CDR3 loop reads CATSRDSGQRTF. CDR3 nucleotide sequence: TGTGCCACCAGCAGAGACTCTGGACAGCGAACCTTC. The variable domain in full, with the rest retrieved from reference TRBV15 and TRBJ1-2, is DAMVIQNPRYQVTQFGKPVTLSCSQTLNHNVMYWYQQKSSQAPKLLFHYYDKDFNNEADTPDNFQSRRPNTSFCFLDIRSPGLGDTAMYLCATSRDSGQRTFGSGTRLTVV.

In this sample, this clonotype turned up a few times. This chain joins TRBV20-1 and TRBJ1-5; D is undetermined. The germline gives CDR1 DFQATT, CDR2 SNEGSKA (reference sequence). Trimming pared 5 bases from V and 0 bases from J, leaving 17 bases between. CDR3 length equals 16 residues. The CDR3 reads CSAATSRTYSNQPQHF. CDR3 nucleotides: TGCAGTGCTGCCACTTCGAGGACGTATAGCAATCAGCCCCAGCATTTT.

The chain joins TRBV7-9 to TRBJ1-1, with no clear D. Trimming left V 6 bases short and J 3 bases short, with 8 bases between. The CDR3 is made up of 12 amino acids. Germline values: CDR1 SEHNR, CDR2 FQNEAQ (reference sequence). CDR3 in amino acids: CASRTRDTEAFF. For the CDR3, the DNA is TGTGCCAGCAGGACTCGGGACACTGAAGCTTTCTTT.

This sequence joins TRBV7-2 and TRBJ2-7, with 9 bases lining up with TRBD2. Trimming took 1 base from V and 4 from J; bases not matched to a gene: 8. Germline values: CDR1 SGHTA, CDR2 FQGNSA. The CDR3 runs to 16 residues. The CDR3 loop reads CASSLDATSGRYEQYF. The CDR3 DNA sequence: TGTGCCAGCAGCTTAGATGCGACTAGCGGTAGGTACGAGCAGTACTTC.

About this clonotype itself: One end of the junction does not line up with germline, which may come from a read error. This chain uses TRBV7-9 with TRBJ2-7; D is perhaps TRBD1 (6 bases). CDR1 is SEHNR, CDR2 FQNEAQ, per germline (reference sequence). The CDR3 contains 13 residues. Here the CDR3 DNA reads TGCGCCAGCAGCACCCGGACAGCCTACGAGCAGTACTTC. It codes for CASSTRTAYEQYF.

The chain employs TRBV2 and TRBJ2-6; 7 bases are shared with TRBD1. In germline, CDR1 is SNHLY, CDR2 FYNNEI. CDR3 length equals 17 residues. With 6 bases clipped from V and 0 bases from J, the junction kept 8 bases outside the gene matches. The CDR3 region has the DNA TGTGCCAGCAGCGGGACAGAACTTAGCTCTGGGGCCAACGTCCTGACTTTC. This gives the protein CASSGTELSSGANVLTF.